This T cell receptor beta chain came from a study of OX40 agonist ivuxolimab in advanced cancers. As for the study in general: The patients got ivuxolimab, which is an agonistic anti-OX40 (CD134) antibody.

The table came from immunoSEQ multiplex PCR; TCRdb's copy has only in-frame clones and leaves some out. The data show around 70,000 clones, over 80% seen once. The CDR3 length is 15 residues. Germline values: CDR1 MNHEY, CDR2 SMNVEV (reference sequence). Losses at the gene ends were 6 bases for V and 5 bases for J; bases not matched to a gene: 5. The sequence came from an adult with an advanced solid tumor such as melanoma, head and neck, liver or kidney cancer. The chain is built from TRBV27 and TRBJ1-6, with 9 bases aligning to TRBD1. Sequenced material: CD4+ or CD8+ T cells sorted from blood, taken in a trial of the OX40 agonist ivuxolimab. The CDR3 reads CASSWTGADNSPLHF. The CDR3 DNA is TGTGCCAGCAGCTGGACAGGGGCGGATAATTCACCCCTCCACTTT.